The 9 T cell receptor beta chains given below trace back to one sample, sequenced in a study of T cell repertoires in cytomegalovirus infection. These TCRs are of unknown antigen specificity. MiXCR, run by TCRdb on the reads, gives a single entry per CDR3 protein. This table has 200,000 or so distinct CDR3 sequences, roughly 34% appearing once. Sequencing was performed on CD8+ T cells from cultured PBMCs, taken from culture after CMV antigen stimulation. The origin of the receptors is a human donor in good health (CMV status not recorded). Some clones in this sample may be carry-over from other donors' samples.

A remark on this clonotype: The junction does not match germline at one end; this may be a read error. V and J are TRBV7-6 and TRBJ2-1; 9 bases map to TRBD2. CDR1 and CDR2 (germline): SGHVS, FNYEAQ. This CDR3 has 16 residues. The CDR3: CASSLVVAGEYNEKFF. The CDR3 nucleotides are TGTGCCAGCAGCTTAGTGGTAGCGGGGGAATACAATGAGAAGTTCTTC.

CDR3 DNA sequence: TGTGCCAGCAGTTCCGGGGGTGGCTCCCAGTTCCCGAACACCGGGGAGCTGTTTTTT. It codes for CASSSGGGSQFPNTGELFF. This chain links TRBV11-2 with TRBJ2-2; maybe TRBD2 (6 bases). Looked up from germline, CDR1 is SGHAT and CDR2 is FQNNGV. V lost 6 bases and J lost 0, with 23 bases in between. CDR3 size: 19 residues.

The gene calls are TRBV11-2 and TRBJ1-1, with D possibly being TRBD1 (6 bases). Germline loops: CDR1 SGHAT, CDR2 FQNNGV. This CDR3 has 17 amino acids. The V end was cut by 4 bases, the J end by 1 base, with 19 bases between. CDR3 in DNA: TGTGCCAGCAGCTGGGGGGGGAATCGGGGGCGGAACACTGAAGCTTTCTTT. It is translated as CASSWGGNRGRNTEAFF.

This clonotype was counted ten times or more. The chain has TRBV7-8 and TRBJ2-1; 14 bases align to TRBD2. After removal of 1 base from V and 3 bases from J, the junction contained 2 bases not matched to a gene. Germline CDR1 and CDR2: SGHVS and FQNEAQ. This CDR3 comprises 17 residues. CDR3 DNA sequence: TGTGCCAGCAGCTTAGGACTAGCGGGGGGGATCTACAATGAGCAGTTCTTC. This encodes CASSLGLAGGIYNEQFF.

The chain has TRBV7-8 and TRBJ2-7; the match to TRBD1 covers 7 bases. CDR3 length equals 13 residues. V lost 5 bases and J lost 6; bases outside the gene matches: 7. Per the germline V gene, CDR1 is SGHVS and CDR2 is FQNEAQ. The CDR3 nucleotides read TGTGCCAGCAGCCCGACAGGGATCAGCGAGCAGTACTTC. It is translated as CASSPTGISEQYF.

The sample holds a few counts of this clonotype. The rearrangement joins TRBV27 to TRBJ2-7, with a tentative D call TRBD2 (5 bases). This CDR3 is 14 amino acids long. Germline V CDR1 and CDR2: MNHEY, SMNVEV (reference sequence). V was trimmed by 0 bases and J by 4 bases, leaving 10 bases between them. CDR3 residues: CASSLSGVEYEQYF. In DNA, the CDR3 is TGTGCCAGCAGTTTATCCGGGGTGGAGTACGAGCAGTACTTC.

The chain joins TRBV27 to TRBJ2-3; possible D gene TRBD2, 5 bases. Germline values: CDR1 MNHEY, CDR2 SMNVEV (reference sequence). The CDR3 loop spans 15 amino acids. The ends were cut back, 10 bases at V and 3 bases at J, with 20 bases in the middle. CDR3 loop: CATQAPRGLTDTQYF. In DNA form, the CDR3 reads TGTGCCACTCAGGCCCCCCGAGGGTTAACAGATACGCAGTATTTT.

This clonotype was seen repeatedly, ten times or more. The chain joins TRBV7-8 to TRBJ2-1, with D perhaps TRBD1 (5 bases). Germline CDR1 reads SGHVS; CDR2 reads FQNEAQ. CDR3 size: 12 residues. V lost 5 bases to trimming and J lost 6 bases, with 8 bases between them. The CDR3 bases are TGTGCCAGCAGCCTCACAGGCAATGAGCAGTTCTTC. Translating it yields CASSLTGNEQFF.

Only a few counts were recorded for this clonotype. The chain uses TRBV12-3 or TRBV12-4 and TRBJ2-5; 8 bases match TRBD1. The trim removed 6 bases at V and 1 base at J, leaving 4 bases unmatched. The CDR3 is 14 amino acids. The CDR3 nucleotides are TGTGCCAGCAGGCCGGGACAGGTCCAAGAGACCCAGTACTTC. It yields the protein CASRPGQVQETQYF.